The source of this T cell receptor (beta chain) is a study of control samples from healthy donors and cancer patients. V lost 4 bases to trimming and J lost 0 bases, with 4 bases between them. The germline V gene has CDR1 MNHEY and CDR2 SVGAGI. The CDR3 sequence is 14 residues long. Profiled with immunoSEQ multiplex PCR; TCRdb holds only in-frame clones, not every one. The table records tens of thousands of clones, approximately 86% of them present only once. This clone was seen a single time. The sample was blood. The sequence was collected from a man aged 25 to 40 in good health. This chain joins TRBV6-5 and TRBJ2-6; D gene uncertain. CDR3 loop: CASSFISGANVLTF. The CDR3 nucleotides read TGTGCCAGCAGTTTCATCTCTGGGGCCAACGTCCTGACTTTC.